This T cell receptor (beta chain) was sequenced for a study of T cell changes during pregnancy in multiple sclerosis. Sequencing was performed with immunoSEQ multiplex PCR; in TCRdb, only in-frame clones are kept and a portion is missing. Of about 44,000 clones in the sample, about 96% were seen once. Sequenced here: peripheral blood, sampled in the second trimester of pregnancy. This TCR derives from a female donor with multiple sclerosis, enrolled in a pregnancy study.

This CDR3 is CASSQEGGALTHGYTF. CDR3 DNA sequence: TGCGCCAGCAGCCAAGAGGGAGGGGCACTAACCCATGGCTACACCTTC. The V gene is TRBV4-1, the J gene TRBJ1-2; TRBD1 might be the D (5 bases). V lost 0 bases, J lost 6 bases, and 17 bases lay in between. The CDR3 runs to 16 residues. Per germline, CDR1 MGHRA and CDR2 YSYEKL.